This T cell receptor (beta chain) is from a study of cytomegalovirus exposure and HLA in healthy donors. Study-level results: Most TCR sequences showed up rarely, but some public TCRs showed up in many donors. Cytomegalovirus association was assigned to more than 150 TCR beta chains. In vitro data verified a few CMV-associated chains as specific for CMV antigens.

The donors were members of the validation cohort, which comprised approximately 120 subjects and was separate from the first cohort of 670 or so subjects. This CDR3 comprises 16 residues. CDR1 LGHNA and CDR2 YSLEER come from the germline V gene. V lost 0 bases to trimming and J lost 4 bases, with 13 bases between them. The assay was immunoSEQ multiplex PCR, and TCRdb's table has in-frame clones only and misses some. The data contain a few hundred thousand clones, 65% to 90% of them seen just once; the ten biggest clones take up about 1%. As to this clone: What it binds is not known.

The sequence derives from a woman aged 18 to 35 in good health and CMV-seronegative. The J gene is TRBJ2-1, the V gene TRBV4-3; weak D call: TRBD2 (6 bases). Input material: PBMCs. Here the CDR3 DNA reads TGCGCCAGCAGCCAAGAACCGGGACTCCGATACAATGAGCAGTTCTTC. It codes for CASSQEPGLRYNEQFF.